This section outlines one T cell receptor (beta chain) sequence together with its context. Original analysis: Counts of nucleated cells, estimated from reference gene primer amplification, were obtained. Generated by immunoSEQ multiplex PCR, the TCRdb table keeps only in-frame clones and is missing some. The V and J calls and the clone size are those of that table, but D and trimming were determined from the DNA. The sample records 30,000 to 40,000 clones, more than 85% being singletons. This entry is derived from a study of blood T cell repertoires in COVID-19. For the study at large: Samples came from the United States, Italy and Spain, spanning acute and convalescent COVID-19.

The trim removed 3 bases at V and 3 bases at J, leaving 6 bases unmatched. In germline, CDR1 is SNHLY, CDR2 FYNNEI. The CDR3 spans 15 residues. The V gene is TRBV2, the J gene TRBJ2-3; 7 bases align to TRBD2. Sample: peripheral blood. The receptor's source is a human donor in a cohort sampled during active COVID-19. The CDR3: CASSEAEGGTDTQYF. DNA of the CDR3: TGTGCCAGCAGTGAGGCCGAGGGAGGGACAGATACGCAGTATTTT.